This T cell receptor (beta chain) was documented in a study of T cells in Graves' hyperthyroidism and ophthalmopathy. Together with thyroid ultrasound, orbital computed tomography, serum thyroxine and TRAb, clinical symptoms were used for diagnoses. It was RNA transcripts that yielded the amplified TCR beta CDR3 regions. When the TCR CDR3 underwent first-round RT-PCR, the HTBI primer set was used. TCRdb re-called the multiplex PCR reads through MiXCR, storing one row per CDR3 protein. The sample includes approximately 700,000 distinct CDR3 sequences, roughly 45% seen only once; the top ten take more than 7%. Whole-study findings and limits: Most thyroid clonotypes expanded above 0.001 appeared in blood too. A median about 6.5 months before onset, the model predicted ophthalmopathy.

CDR3 size: 15 residues. In germline, CDR1 is SEHNR, CDR2 FQNEAQ (reference sequence). Trimming at V came to 3 bases and at J to 8 bases, leaving 9 bases not matched to a gene. Ten or more counts support this clonotype. Its antigen is currently unknown. The sequenced sample consisted of peripheral blood or thyroid tissue (not recorded which). This sequence was found in an adult man with Graves' disease, either hyperthyroidism or ophthalmopathy (not recorded which). This chain connects TRBV7-9 to TRBJ1-4, with TRBD1 matching over 7 bases. CDR3 in amino acids: CASSLTTGVSEKLFF. CDR3 sequence (DNA): TGTGCCAGCAGCTTGACCACAGGGGTTAGCGAAAAACTGTTTTTT.